The T cell receptor (beta chain) described here comes from a study of blood T cell repertoires in COVID-19. Study context: COVID-19 samples collected from the United States, Italy and Spain covered acute and convalescent phases. Sources were T cells, B-cell-depleted T cells, or PBMCs; the material itself was cDNA or gDNA.

Assay used: immunoSEQ multiplex PCR; TCRdb lists only in-frame clones, some missing. The data show 150,000 to 200,000 clones, around 90% seen once. The sample comprised peripheral blood. The receptor comes from a human donor in a cohort sampled during active COVID-19.

CDR3 DNA: TGCGCCAGCAGCAGGGACTCTACCTACGAGCAGTACTTC. Residues: CASSRDSTYEQYF. The chain recombines TRBV5-1 with TRBJ2-7; perhaps TRBD2 as D (6 bases). Germline V gene lookup returns CDR1 SGHRS and CDR2 YFSETQ. Trimming took 4 bases from V and 2 from J, leaving 10 bases between them. The CDR3 runs to 13 residues.